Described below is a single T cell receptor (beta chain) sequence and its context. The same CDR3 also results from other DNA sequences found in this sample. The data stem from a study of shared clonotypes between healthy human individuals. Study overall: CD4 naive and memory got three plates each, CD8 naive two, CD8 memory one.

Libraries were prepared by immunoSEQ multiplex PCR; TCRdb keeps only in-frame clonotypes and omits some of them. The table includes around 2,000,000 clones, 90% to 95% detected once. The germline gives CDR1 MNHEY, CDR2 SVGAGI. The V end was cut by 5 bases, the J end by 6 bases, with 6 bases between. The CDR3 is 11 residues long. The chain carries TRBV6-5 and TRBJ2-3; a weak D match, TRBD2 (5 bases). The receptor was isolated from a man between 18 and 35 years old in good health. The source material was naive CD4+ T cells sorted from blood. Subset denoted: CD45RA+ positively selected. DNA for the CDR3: TGTGCCAGCAGTAGAGGGGATACGCAGTATTTT. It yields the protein CASSRGDTQYF.